This T cell receptor beta chain originates from a study of T cell responses to AZD1222 COVID-19 vaccine. This CDR3 region has 16 residues. The germline V gene encodes CDR1 MNHEY and CDR2 SMNVEV (reference sequence). V dropped 1 base and J dropped 1 base, with 10 bases sitting between them. Sequenced by immunoSEQ multiplex PCR; TCRdb stores in-frame clones only, minus some. There are about 140,000 clones in the sample; roughly 92% occur only once, and approximately 4.7% lies in the top ten. This clone has only a few counts. The gene calls are TRBV27 and TRBJ2-2; D is possibly TRBD2 (6 bases). Sample: peripheral blood, taken on day 0 of AZD1222 vaccination. This receptor was taken from an adult in good health. This CDR3 reads CASSLYPGGNTGELFF. In DNA, the CDR3 is TGTGCCAGCAGTTTATACCCCGGGGGGAACACCGGGGAGCTGTTTTTT.